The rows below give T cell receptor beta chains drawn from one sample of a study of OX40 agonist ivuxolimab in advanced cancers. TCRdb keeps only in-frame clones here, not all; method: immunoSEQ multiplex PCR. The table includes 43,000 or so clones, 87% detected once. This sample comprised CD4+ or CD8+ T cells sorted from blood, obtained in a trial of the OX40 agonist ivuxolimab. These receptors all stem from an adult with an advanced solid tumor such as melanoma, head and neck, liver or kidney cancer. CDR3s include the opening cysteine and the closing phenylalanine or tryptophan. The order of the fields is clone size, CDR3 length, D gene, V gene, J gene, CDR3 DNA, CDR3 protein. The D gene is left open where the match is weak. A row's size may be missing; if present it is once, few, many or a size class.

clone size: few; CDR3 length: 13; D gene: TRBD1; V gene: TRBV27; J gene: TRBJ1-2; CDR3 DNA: TGTGCCAGCAGTCCAGGGACAGGGGGCGGCTACACCTTC; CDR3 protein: CASSPGTGGGYTF
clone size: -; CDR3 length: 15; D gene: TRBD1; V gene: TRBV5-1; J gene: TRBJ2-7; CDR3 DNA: TGCGCCAGCAGCTTGCGGGACAGGGTAACCTACGAGCAGTACTTC; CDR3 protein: CASSLRDRVTYEQYF
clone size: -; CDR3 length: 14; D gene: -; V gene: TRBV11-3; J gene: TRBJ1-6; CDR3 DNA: TGTGCCAGCAGCTTGGGGCCGAATAATTCACCCCTCCACTTT; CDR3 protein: CASSLGPNNSPLHF
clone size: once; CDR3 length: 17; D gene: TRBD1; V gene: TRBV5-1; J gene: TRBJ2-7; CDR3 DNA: TGCGCCAGCAGCTTCGACCCGAGGACAGGGGTACCCTACGAGCAGTACTTC; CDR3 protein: CASSFDPRTGVPYEQYF
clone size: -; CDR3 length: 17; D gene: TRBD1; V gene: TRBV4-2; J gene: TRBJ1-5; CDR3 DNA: TGTGCCAGCAGCCACGGGACAGGGCGGTGGAGCAATCAGCCCCAGCATTTT; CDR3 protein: CASSHGTGRWSNQPQHF
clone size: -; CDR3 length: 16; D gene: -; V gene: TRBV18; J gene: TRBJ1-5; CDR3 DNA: TGTGCCAGCTCACTCGGACGGCTCTATAGCAATCAGCCCCAGCATTTT; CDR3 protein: CASSLGRLYSNQPQHF
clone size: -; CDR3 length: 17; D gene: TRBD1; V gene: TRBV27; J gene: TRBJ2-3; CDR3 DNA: TGTGCCAGCAGCCCCCACCTAACCGGACAGGGCGGAGATACGCAGTATTTT; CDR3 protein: CASSPHLTGQGGDTQYF
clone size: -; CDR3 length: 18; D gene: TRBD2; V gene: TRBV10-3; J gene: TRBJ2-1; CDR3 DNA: TGTGCCATCAGAAAGACTAGCGGGAGCTTTAGCTCCTACAATGAGCAGTTCTTC; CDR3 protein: CAIRKTSGSFSSYNEQFF
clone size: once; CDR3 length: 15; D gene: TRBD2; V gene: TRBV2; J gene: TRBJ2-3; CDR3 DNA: TGTGCCAGCCAATCTACTAGCGGGAGGGCAGATACGCAGTATTTT; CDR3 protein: CASQSTSGRADTQYF
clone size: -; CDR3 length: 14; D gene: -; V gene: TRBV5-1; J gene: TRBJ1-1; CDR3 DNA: TGCGCCAGCAGCTCCCGGACACCGAACACTGAAGCTTTCTTT; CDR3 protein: CASSSRTPNTEAFF
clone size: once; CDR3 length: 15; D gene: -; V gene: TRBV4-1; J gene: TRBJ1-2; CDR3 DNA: TGCGCCAGCAGCCAAAGACAAGGGGCCCTCTATGGCTACACCTTC; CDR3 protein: CASSQRQGALYGYTF
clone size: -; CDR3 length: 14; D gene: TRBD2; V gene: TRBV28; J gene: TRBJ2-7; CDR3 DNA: TGTGCCAGCACCCCGGGAGGGTCTTTCTACGAGCAGTACTTC; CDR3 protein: CASTPGGSFYEQYF
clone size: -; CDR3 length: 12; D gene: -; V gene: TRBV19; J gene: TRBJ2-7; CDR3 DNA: TGTGCCAGTAGCGACAGGTTATACGAGCAGTACTTC; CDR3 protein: CASSDRLYEQYF
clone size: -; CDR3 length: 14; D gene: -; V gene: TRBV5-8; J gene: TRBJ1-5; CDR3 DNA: TGTGCCAGCAGGGCCCAGGCTAGCAATCAGCCCCAGCATTTT; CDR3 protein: CASRAQASNQPQHF
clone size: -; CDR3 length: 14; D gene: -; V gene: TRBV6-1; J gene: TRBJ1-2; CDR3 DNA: TGTGCCAGCAGTCGGGAAGCGGGTAACTATGGCTACACCTTC; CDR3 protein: CASSREAGNYGYTF
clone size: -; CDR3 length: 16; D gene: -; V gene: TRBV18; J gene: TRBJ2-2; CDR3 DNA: TGTGCCAGCTCATCGGACAGCAACTCGAACACCGGGGAGCTGTTTTTT; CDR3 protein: CASSSDSNSNTGELFF
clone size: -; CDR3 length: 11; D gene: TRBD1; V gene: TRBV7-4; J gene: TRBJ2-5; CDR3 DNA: TGTGCCAGCGGGACAGAAGAGACCCAGTACTTC; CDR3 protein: CASGTEETQYF
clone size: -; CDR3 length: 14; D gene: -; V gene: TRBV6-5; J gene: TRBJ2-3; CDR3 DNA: TGTGCCAGCAGTTATTTTGAGGGCACAGATACGCAGTATTTT; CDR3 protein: CASSYFEGTDTQYF
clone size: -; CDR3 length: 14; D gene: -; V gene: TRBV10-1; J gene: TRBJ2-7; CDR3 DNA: TGCGCCAGCAGTGGGCCCGGGGCCCCCTACGAGCAGTACTTC; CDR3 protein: CASSGPGAPYEQYF
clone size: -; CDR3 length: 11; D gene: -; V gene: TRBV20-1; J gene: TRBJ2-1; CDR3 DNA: TGCAGTGGGAGGTGGGACAATGAGCAGTTCTTC; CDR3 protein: CSGRWDNEQFF
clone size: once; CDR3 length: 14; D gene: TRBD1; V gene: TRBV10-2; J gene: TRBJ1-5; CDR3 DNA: TGCGCCAGCAGAGACAGGGGTAGCGCTCAGCCCCAGCATTTT; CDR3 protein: CASRDRGSAQPQHF
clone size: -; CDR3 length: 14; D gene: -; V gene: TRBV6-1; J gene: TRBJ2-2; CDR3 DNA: TGTGCCAGCAGTACCGAGTTGAACACCGGGGAGCTGTTTTTT; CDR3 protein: CASSTELNTGELFF
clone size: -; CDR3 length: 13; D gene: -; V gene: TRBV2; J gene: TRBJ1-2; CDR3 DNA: TGTGCCAGCAGACTGGCAGGGTTCTATGGCTACACCTTC; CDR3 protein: CASRLAGFYGYTF